This TCR beta chain was found in a study of blood T cell repertoires in COVID-19. Study-wide context: Sources were T cells, B-cell-depleted T cells, or PBMCs; the material itself was cDNA or gDNA.

The CDR3 runs to 11 residues. V dropped 3 bases and J dropped 6 bases, with 4 bases sitting between them. Profiled with immunoSEQ multiplex PCR; TCRdb holds only in-frame clones, not every one. The table has roughly 220,000 clones, around 83% seen once. The source of this sequence is a woman older than 75 with COVID-19, enrolled during active disease. Source material: peripheral blood. The chain recombines TRBV12-3 or TRBV12-4 with TRBJ2-3; D is ambiguous. CDR3 nucleotide sequence: TGTGCCAGCAGTTTCCGGGATACGCAGTATTTT. It translates to CASSFRDTQYF.